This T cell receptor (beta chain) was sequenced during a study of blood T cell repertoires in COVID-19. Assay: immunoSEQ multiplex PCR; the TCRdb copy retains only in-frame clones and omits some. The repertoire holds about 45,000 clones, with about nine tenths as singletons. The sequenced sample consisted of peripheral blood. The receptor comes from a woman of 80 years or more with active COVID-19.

The CDR3 reads CASSKDRELFF. CDR3 DNA: TGTGCCAGCAGCAAGGACAGGGAACTGTTTTTT. The chain recombines TRBV7-6 with TRBJ1-4, with 8 bases fitting TRBD1. The germline V gene encodes CDR1 SGHVS and CDR2 FNYEAQ. The CDR3 totals 11 residues. V was pared by 5 bases and J by 12 bases, with 2 bases of the junction left unmatched. The full variable domain, with the rest looked up from reference TRBV7-6 and TRBJ1-4, is GAGVSQSPRYKVTKRGQDVALRCDPISGHVSLYWYRQALGQGPEFLTYFNYEAQQDKSGLPNDRFSAERPEGSISTLTIQRTEQRDSAMYRCASSKDRELFFGSGTQLSVL.